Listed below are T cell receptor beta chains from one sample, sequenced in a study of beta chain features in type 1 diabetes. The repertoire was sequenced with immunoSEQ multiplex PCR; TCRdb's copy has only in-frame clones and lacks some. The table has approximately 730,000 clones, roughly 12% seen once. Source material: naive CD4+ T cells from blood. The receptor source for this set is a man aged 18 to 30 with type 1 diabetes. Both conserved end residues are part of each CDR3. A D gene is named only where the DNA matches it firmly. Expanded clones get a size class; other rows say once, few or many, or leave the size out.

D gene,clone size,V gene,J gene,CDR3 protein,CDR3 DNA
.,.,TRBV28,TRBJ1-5,CASSDTSNQPQHF,TGTGCCAGCAGTGACACTAGCAATCAGCCCCAGCATTTT
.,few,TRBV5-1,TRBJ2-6,CASSLEVSGANVLTF,TGCGCCAGCAGCTTGGAGGTCTCTGGGGCCAACGTCCTGACTTTC
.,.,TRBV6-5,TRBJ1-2,CASSLGPYGYTF,TGTGCCAGCAGTTTGGGGCCTTATGGCTACACCTTC
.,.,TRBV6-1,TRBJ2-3,CASSDGTGADDTQYF,TGTGCCAGCAGTGACGGGACTGGGGCGGATGATACGCAGTATTTT
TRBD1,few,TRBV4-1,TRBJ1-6,CASSHLYSDRAYNSPLHF,TGCGCCAGCAGCCACCTATATTCGGACAGGGCCTATAATTCACCCCTCCACTTT
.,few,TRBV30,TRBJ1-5,CAWGRGQPQHF,TGTGCCTGGGGAAGAGGACAGCCCCAGCATTTT
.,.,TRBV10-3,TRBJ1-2,CAISALGVHGYTF,TGTGCCATCAGTGCCCTTGGGGTCCATGGCTACACCTTC
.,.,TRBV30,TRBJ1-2,CAGSGTEGYYGYTF,TGTGCCGGTTCCGGGACCGAGGGATACTATGGCTACACCTTC
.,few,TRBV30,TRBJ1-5,CAWSARGVSNQPQHF,TGTGCCTGGAGTGCGAGAGGGGTAAGCAATCAGCCCCAGCATTTT
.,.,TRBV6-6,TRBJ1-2,CASSGTGINGYTF,TGTGCCAGCAGCGGAACAGGGATAAATGGCTACACCTTC
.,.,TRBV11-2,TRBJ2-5,CASSSPSGLGETQYF,TGTGCCAGCAGCTCCCCCTCCGGACTGGGAGAGACCCAGTACTTC
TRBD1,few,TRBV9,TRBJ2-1,CASSRDRAYNEQFF,TGTGCCAGCAGCCGGGACAGGGCATACAATGAGCAGTTCTTC
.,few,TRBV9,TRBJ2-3,CASSVDRDTQYF,TGTGCCAGCAGCGTAGACCGAGATACGCAGTATTTT
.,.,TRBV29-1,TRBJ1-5,CSVGGRDSNQPQHF,TGCAGCGTTGGGGGGAGGGATAGCAATCAGCCCCAGCATTTT
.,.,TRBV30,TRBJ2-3,CAWTGGQDTQYF,TGTGCCTGGACCGGGGGGCAAGATACGCAGTATTTT
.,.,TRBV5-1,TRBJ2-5,CASSFSPPGGRRETQYF,TGCGCCAGCAGCTTTTCCCCACCTGGAGGCAGACGAGAGACCCAGTACTTC
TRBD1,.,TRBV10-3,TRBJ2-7,CAISEGDRVAYEQYF,TGTGCCATCAGTGAGGGGGACAGGGTCGCCTACGAGCAGTACTTC
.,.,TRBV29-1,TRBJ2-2,CSVFRDPTGELFF,TGCAGCGTTTTCAGGGATCCCACCGGGGAGCTGTTTTTT
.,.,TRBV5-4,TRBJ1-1,CASSLEGGGTEAFF,TGTGCCAGCAGCTTGGAAGGGGGTGGAACTGAAGCTTTCTTT
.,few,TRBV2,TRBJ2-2,CASRNPGTQITGELFF,TGTGCCAGCAGGAACCCTGGGACACAAATCACCGGGGAGCTGTTTTTT
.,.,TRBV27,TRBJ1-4,CASSADSAWGEKLFF,TGTGCCAGCAGTGCCGACTCCGCGTGGGGTGAAAAACTGTTTTTT
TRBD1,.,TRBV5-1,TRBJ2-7,CASSTRDRAYEQYF,TGCGCCAGCAGCACCCGGGACAGGGCCTACGAGCAGTACTTC
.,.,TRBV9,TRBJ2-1,CASSRGDYNEQFF,TGTGCCAGCAGCCGAGGGGATTACAATGAGCAGTTCTTC
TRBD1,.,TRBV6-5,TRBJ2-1,CASSTSTTGVPFF,TGTGCCAGCAGTACCAGTACTACAGGGGTTCCGTTCTTC
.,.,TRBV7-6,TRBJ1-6,CASSPVGSPLHF,TGTGCCAGCAGCCCCGTGGGTTCACCCCTCCACTTT
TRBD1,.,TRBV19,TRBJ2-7,CASSWDRGYEQYF,TGTGCCAGTAGTTGGGACAGGGGCTACGAGCAGTACTTC
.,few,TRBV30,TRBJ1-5,CAWSVGRDRYSNQPQHF,TGTGCCTGGAGTGTGGGACGGGACCGATATAGCAATCAGCCCCAGCATTTT
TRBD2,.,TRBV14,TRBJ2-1,CASSPIAGRSDEQFF,TGTGCCAGCAGCCCTATAGCGGGGCGGAGCGATGAGCAGTTCTTC
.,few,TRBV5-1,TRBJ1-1,CASSFGQPGTEAFF,TGCGCCAGCAGCTTCGGACAGCCGGGCACTGAAGCTTTCTTT
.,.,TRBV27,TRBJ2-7,CASSPGDRGKEQYF,TGTGCCAGCAGTCCAGGGGACCGGGGCAAGGAGCAGTACTTC
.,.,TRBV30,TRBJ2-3,CAWSGSSTDTQYF,TGTGCCTGGAGTGGGAGTAGCACAGATACGCAGTATTTT
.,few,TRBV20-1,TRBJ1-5,CSAASGQPQHF,TGCAGTGCTGCCTCGGGGCAGCCCCAGCATTTT
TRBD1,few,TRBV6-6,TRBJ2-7,CASRTIRQGAGEQYF,TGTGCCAGCAGGACTATTAGACAGGGGGCTGGGGAGCAGTACTTC
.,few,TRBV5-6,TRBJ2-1,CASSLDRADEQFF,TGTGCCAGCAGCTTGGATAGGGCAGATGAGCAGTTCTTC
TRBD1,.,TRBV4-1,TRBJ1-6,CASSHSSTGTGASPLHF,TGCGCCAGCAGCCACTCCTCGACCGGGACAGGGGCTTCACCCCTCCACTTT
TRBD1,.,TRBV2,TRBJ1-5,CASSEEGQGNQPQHF,TGTGCCAGCAGTGAAGAAGGACAGGGGAATCAGCCCCAGCATTTT
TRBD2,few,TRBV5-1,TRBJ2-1,CASSLRLAGYNEQFF,TGCGCCAGCAGCTTGAGGTTAGCGGGGTACAATGAGCAGTTCTTC
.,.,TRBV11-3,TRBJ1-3,CASSSPYSGNTIYF,TGTGCCAGCAGTTCCCCCTACTCTGGAAACACCATATATTTT
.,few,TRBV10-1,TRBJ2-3,CASSESVTGNTQYF,TGCGCCAGCAGTGAGTCGGTCACCGGGAATACGCAGTATTTT
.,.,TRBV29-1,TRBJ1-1,CSVAGRMNTEAFF,TGCAGCGTTGCAGGGAGGATGAACACTGAAGCTTTCTTT
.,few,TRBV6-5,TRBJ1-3,CASSYGTAGNTIYF,TGTGCCAGCAGCTACGGGACCGCTGGAAACACCATATATTTT
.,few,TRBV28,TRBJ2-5,CASSLPTQGQETQYF,TGTGCCAGCAGTTTACCCACACAGGGACAAGAGACCCAGTACTTC
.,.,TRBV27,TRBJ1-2,CASSLTRTNYGYTF,TGTGCCAGCAGTTTGACACGAACTAACTATGGCTACACCTTC
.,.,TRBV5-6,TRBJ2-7,CASSLVDGGPYEQYF,TGTGCCAGCAGCTTGGTAGATGGGGGACCCTACGAGCAGTACTTC
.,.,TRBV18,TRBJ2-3,CASSPISETDTQYF,TGTGCCAGCTCACCAATATCGGAAACAGATACGCAGTATTTT
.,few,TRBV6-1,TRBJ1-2,CASTPLGGNNYGYTF,TGTGCCAGCACTCCCTTAGGGGGAAATAACTATGGCTACACCTTC
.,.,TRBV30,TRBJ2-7,CAWSVRGAGEQYF,TGTGCCTGGAGTGTTAGGGGGGCCGGCGAGCAGTACTTC
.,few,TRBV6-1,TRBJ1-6,CASSEPQGRRWGSPLHF,TGTGCCAGCAGTGAACCGCAGGGCCGGCGCTGGGGGTCACCCCTCCACTTT
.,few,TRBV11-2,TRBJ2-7,CASSWDKQYF,TGTGCCAGCAGCTGGGATAAGCAGTACTTC
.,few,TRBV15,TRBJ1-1,CATSRRDYDTEAFF,TGTGCCACCAGCAGAAGGGATTACGACACTGAAGCTTTCTTT
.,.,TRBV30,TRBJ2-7,CAWSVLAGRKSYEQYF,TGTGCCTGGAGTGTACTGGCAGGGCGCAAATCCTACGAGCAGTACTTC
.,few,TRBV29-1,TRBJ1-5,CSVTGSGPFISNQPQHF,TGCAGCGTTACCGGTTCCGGCCCGTTTATCAGCAATCAGCCCCAGCATTTT